This TCR beta chain was retrieved from a study of CD8+ T cells in alopecia areata. As for the study in general: Tofacitinib ran for 6 to 18 months before 6 months off drug.

This CDR3 has 15 residues. The V end lost 5 bases, the J end lost 3 bases, and 14 bases lay between the germline ends. Study-wide findings and caveats: An increase in clonality over normal scalp was evident in lesional scalp, especially alopecia totalis/universalis.

Once RNA had been extracted, it was reverse transcribed into cDNA to act as the sequencing template. Clones were sequenced by immunoSEQ multiplex PCR, and TCRdb holds only the in-frame ones, with some missing. The sample contains about 140,000 clones, around 83% of which appear only once. The treatment denotes: oral pan-JAK inhibitor, 5-10 mg twice daily. A remark on this clone: The antigen is unknown.

The chain uses TRBV23-1 and TRBJ1-5, with unresolved D. TRBV23-1 is filed as an ORF, its function uncertain. The sample was CD8+ T cells sorted from blood, taken at week 4, from a patient treated with tofacitinib. The receptor's source is a human donor with alopecia areata. Here the CDR3 reads CASSKPRPTNQPQHF. In nucleotides, the CDR3 is TGCGCCAGCAGTAAACCCCGTCCCACCAATCAGCCCCAGCATTTT.